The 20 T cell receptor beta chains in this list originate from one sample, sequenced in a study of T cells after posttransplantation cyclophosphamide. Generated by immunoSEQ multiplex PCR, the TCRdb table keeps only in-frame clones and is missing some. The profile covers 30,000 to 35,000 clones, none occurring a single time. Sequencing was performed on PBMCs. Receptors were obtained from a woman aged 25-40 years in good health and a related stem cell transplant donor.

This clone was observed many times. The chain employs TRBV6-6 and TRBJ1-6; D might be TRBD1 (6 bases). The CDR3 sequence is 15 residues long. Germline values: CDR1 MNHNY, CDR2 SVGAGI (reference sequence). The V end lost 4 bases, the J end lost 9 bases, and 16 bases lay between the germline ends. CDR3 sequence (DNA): TGTGCCAGCAGTTCCCCCTACAGGGAAGGTTCACCCCTCCACTTT. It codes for CASSSPYREGSPLHF.

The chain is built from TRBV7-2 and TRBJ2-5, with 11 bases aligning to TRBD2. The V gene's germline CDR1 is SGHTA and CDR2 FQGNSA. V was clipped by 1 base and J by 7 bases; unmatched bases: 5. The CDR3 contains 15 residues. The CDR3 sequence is CASSLVLAGGGTQYF. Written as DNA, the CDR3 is TGTGCCAGCAGCTTAGTCCTAGCGGGGGGTGGGACCCAGTACTTC.

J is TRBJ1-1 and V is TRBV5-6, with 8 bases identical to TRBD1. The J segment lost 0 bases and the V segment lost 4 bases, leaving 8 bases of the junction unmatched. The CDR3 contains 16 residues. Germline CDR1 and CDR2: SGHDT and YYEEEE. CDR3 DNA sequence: TGTGCCAGCAGCCTCCGGGACAGGCCTTTGAACACTGAAGCTTTCTTT. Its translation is CASSLRDRPLNTEAFF.

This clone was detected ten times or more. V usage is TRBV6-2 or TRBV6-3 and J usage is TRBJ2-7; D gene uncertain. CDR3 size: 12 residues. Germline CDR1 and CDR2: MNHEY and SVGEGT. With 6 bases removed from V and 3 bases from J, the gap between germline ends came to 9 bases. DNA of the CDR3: TGTGCCAGCAGCCCCGGGTACTACGAGCAGTACTTC. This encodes CASSPGYYEQYF.

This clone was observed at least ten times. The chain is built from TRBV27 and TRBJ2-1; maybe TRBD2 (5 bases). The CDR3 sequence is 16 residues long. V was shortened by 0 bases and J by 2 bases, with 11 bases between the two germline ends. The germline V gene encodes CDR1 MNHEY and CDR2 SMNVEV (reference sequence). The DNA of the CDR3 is TGTGCCAGCAGTTTATCGTCGGGGTCAGCCTACAATGAGCAGTTCTTC. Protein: CASSLSSGSAYNEQFF.

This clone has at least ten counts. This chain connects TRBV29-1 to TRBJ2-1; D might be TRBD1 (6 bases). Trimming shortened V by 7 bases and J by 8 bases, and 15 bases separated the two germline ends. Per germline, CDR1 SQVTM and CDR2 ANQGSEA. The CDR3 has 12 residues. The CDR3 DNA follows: TGCAGCGCCGCACCCCCAGGGGATGAGCAGTTCTTC. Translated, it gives CSAAPPGDEQFF.

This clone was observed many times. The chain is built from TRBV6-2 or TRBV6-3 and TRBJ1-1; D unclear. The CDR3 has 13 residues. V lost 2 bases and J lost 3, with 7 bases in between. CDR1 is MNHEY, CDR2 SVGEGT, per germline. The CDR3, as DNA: TGTGCCAGCAGTTACCCAAGCTACACTGAAGCTTTCTTT. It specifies CASSYPSYTEAFF.

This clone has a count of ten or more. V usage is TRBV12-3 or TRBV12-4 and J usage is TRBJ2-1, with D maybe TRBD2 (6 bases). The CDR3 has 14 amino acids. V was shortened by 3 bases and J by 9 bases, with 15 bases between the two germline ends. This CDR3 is CASSFRLGKAEQFF. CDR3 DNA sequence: TGTGCCAGCAGTTTCCGACTAGGGAAGGCTGAGCAGTTCTTC.

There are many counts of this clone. In DNA, the CDR3 is TGTGCCAGAAGATACAGGGCCCCCGGCCTCTACGAGCAGTACTTC. It codes for CARRYRAPGLYEQYF. The chain recombines TRBV24-1 with TRBJ2-7, with D tentatively TRBD1 (6 bases). V was shortened by 11 bases and J by 3 bases, with 22 bases between the two germline ends. Germline V gene lookup returns CDR1 KGHDR and CDR2 SFDVKD. The CDR3 loop spans 15 amino acids.

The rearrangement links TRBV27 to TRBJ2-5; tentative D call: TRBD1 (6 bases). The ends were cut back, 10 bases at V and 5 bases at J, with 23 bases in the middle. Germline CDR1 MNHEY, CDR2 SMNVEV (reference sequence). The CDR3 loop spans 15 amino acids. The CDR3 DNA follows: TGTGCCACCATAACCGGCCAGGGGCAAGAGGAGACCCAGTACTTC. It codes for CATITGQGQEETQYF.

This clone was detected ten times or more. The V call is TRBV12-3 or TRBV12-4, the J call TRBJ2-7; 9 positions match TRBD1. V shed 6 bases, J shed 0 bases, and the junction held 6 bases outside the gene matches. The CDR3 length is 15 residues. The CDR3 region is CASSPGQGSSYEQYF. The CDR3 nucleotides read TGTGCCAGCAGCCCAGGACAGGGGAGCTCCTACGAGCAGTACTTC.

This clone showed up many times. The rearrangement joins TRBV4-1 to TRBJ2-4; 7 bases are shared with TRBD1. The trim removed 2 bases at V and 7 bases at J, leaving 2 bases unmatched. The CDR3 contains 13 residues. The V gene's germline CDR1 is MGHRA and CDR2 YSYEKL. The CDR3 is CASSQLQGNIQYF. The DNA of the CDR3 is TGCGCCAGCAGCCAATTACAGGGGAACATTCAGTACTTC.

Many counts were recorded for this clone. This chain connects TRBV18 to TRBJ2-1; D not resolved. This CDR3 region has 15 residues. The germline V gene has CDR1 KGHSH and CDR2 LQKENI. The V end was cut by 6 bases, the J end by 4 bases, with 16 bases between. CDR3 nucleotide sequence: TGTGCCAGCTCTCCCACCAGGAGCCAATACAATGAGCAGTTCTTC. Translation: CASSPTRSQYNEQFF. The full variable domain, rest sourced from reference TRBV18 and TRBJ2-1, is NAGVMQNPRHLVRRRGQEARLRCSPMKGHSHVYWYRQLPEEGLKFMVYLQKENIIDESGMPKERFSAEFPKEGPSILRIQQVVRGDSAAYFCASSPTRSQYNEQFFGPGTRLTVL.

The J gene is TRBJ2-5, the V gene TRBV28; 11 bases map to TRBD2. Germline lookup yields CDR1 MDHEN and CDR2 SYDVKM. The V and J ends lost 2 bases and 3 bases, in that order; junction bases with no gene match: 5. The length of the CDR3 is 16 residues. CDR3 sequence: CASSLGGGLAEETQYF. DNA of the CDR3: TGTGCCAGCAGTTTAGGAGGGGGACTAGCGGAAGAGACCCAGTACTTC.

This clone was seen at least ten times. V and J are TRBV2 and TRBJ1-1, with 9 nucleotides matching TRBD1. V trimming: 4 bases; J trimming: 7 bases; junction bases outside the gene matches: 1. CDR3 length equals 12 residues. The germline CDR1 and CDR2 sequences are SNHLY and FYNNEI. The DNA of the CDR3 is TGTGCCAGCAGTGGACAGGGGGTTGAAGCTTTCTTT. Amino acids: CASSGQGVEAFF.

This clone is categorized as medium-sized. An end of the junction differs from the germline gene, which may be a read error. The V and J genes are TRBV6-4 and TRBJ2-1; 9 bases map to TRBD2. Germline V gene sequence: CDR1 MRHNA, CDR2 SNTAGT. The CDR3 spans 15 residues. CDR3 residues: CASSDGETSGNEQFF. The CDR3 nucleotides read TGTGCCAGCAGTGACGGGGAGACTAGCGGCAATGAACAGTTCTTC.

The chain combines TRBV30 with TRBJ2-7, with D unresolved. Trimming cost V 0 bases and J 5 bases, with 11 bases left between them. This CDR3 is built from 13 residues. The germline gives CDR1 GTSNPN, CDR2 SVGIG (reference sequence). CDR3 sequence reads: CAWSVRFRDEQYF. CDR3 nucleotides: TGTGCCTGGAGTGTAAGGTTCCGGGACGAGCAGTACTTC. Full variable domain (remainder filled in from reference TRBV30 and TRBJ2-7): SQTIHQWPATLVQPVGSPLSLECTVEGTSNPNLYWYRQAAGRGLQLLFYSVGIGQISSEVPQNLSASRPQDRQFILSSKKLLLSDSGFYLCAWSVRFRDEQYFGPGTRLTVT.

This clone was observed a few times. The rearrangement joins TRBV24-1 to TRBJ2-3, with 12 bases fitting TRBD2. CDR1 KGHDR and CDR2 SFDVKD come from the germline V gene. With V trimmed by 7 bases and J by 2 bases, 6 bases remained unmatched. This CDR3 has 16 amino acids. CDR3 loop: CATSTTSGGVTDTQYF. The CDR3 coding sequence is TGTGCCACCAGCACGACTAGCGGGGGCGTCACAGATACGCAGTATTTT.

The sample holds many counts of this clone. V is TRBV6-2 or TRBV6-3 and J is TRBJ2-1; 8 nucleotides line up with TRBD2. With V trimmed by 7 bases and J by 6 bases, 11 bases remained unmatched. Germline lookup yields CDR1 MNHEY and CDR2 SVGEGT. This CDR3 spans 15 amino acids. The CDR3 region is CASTPGGAGRNEQFF. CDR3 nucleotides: TGTGCCAGCACCCCCGGGGGGGCAGGTCGCAATGAGCAGTTCTTC.

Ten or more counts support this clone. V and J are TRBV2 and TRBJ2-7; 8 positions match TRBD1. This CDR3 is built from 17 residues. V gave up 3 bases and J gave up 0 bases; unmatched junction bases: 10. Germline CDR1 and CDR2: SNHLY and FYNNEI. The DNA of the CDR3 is TGTGCCAGCAGTGATTGGGGAAGGACAGGGTCCTCCTACGAGCAGTACTTC. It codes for CASSDWGRTGSSYEQYF.